There are many counts of the clone carrying this TCR beta chain. The data are from a study of T cells in Graves' hyperthyroidism and ophthalmopathy. Trimming removed 1 base at V and 4 bases at J, with 7 bases between. Germline V gene data show CDR1 as SGHTA and CDR2 as FQGNSA. CDR3 length equals 14 residues. Amplification of TCR beta CDR3 regions was performed using RNA transcripts as template. HTBI primers drove first-round RT-PCR of the TCR CDR3. TCRdb reprocessed the multiplex PCR reads with MiXCR, giving one entry per CDR3 protein. The sample consists of about half a million distinct CDR3 sequences, approximately 16% of them appearing once.

Material for sequencing was blood. This receptor was identified in a woman in her twenties or thirties with Graves' ophthalmopathy. The chain is built from TRBV7-2 and TRBJ1-4; D not resolved. CDR3 amino acids: CASSLDSLNEKLFF. The CDR3 nucleotides are TGTGCCAGCAGCTTAGACAGCCTTAATGAAAAACTGTTTTTT.